A single sample is the source of the 22 T cell receptor beta chains below, sequenced in a study of blood T cell repertoires in COVID-19. Using immunoSEQ multiplex PCR, the repertoire was profiled, and TCRdb retains in-frame clones only, with some absent. The sample contains roughly 70,000 clones, about four fifths of which appear only once. The sample was peripheral blood. These receptors all come from a human donor in a cohort sampled during active COVID-19.

This chain links TRBV4-1 with TRBJ1-1; D perhaps matches TRBD1 (5 bases). This CDR3 comprises 13 residues. The germline V gene encodes CDR1 MGHRA and CDR2 YSYEKL. With 5 bases removed from V and 1 base from J, the gap between germline ends came to 8 bases. CDR3 amino acids: CASSIQGNTEAFF. The CDR3, as DNA: TGCGCCAGCAGCATCCAGGGGAACACTGAAGCTTTCTTT.

The CDR3 loop reads CASSHRWELNEQFF. The CDR3 DNA reads TGTGCCAGTAGTCACAGGTGGGAACTCAATGAGCAGTTCTTC. V gene TRBV19 combines with J gene TRBJ2-1; weak D call: TRBD1 (5 bases). V was trimmed by 5 bases and J by 6 bases, leaving 14 bases between them. Germline-derived CDR1 and CDR2 are LNHDA and SQIVND (reference sequence). The CDR3 runs 14 residues.

The chain combines TRBV5-6 with TRBJ2-1, with D unclear. Trimming left V 0 bases short and J 8 bases short, with 18 bases between. In germline, CDR1 is SGHDT, CDR2 YYEEEE. The CDR3 extends over 16 amino acids. In DNA form, the CDR3 reads TGTGCCAGCAGCTTGGCGATTACTCCCGTATCGGATGAGCAGTTCTTC. This sequence encodes CASSLAITPVSDEQFF. Using reference TRBV5-6 and TRBJ2-1 for the parts outside the CDR3, the full variable domain is DAGVTQSPTHLIKTRGQQVTLRCSPKSGHDTVSWYQQALGQGPQFIFQYYEEEERQRGNFPDRFSGHQFPNYSSELNVNALLLGDSALYLCASSLAITPVSDEQFFGPGTRLTVL.

The V and J genes are TRBV10-3 and TRBJ2-5; a weak D match, TRBD2 (6 bases). With 6 bases removed from V and 4 bases from J, the gap between germline ends came to 21 bases. In germline, CDR1 is ENHRY, CDR2 SYGVKD. The CDR3 runs to 16 residues. CDR3 nucleotides: TGTGCCATCAGGGCCGGGGCCGGGAGTGAGGGAGAGACCCAGTACTTC. Encoded protein: CAIRAGAGSEGETQYF.

V usage is TRBV19 and J usage is TRBJ2-1; 8 bases map to TRBD2. Germline V lookup: CDR1 LNHDA, CDR2 SQIVND (reference sequence). The CDR3 extends over 14 amino acids. V dropped 6 bases and J dropped 4; count of bases not matched to a gene: 5. Written as DNA, the CDR3 is TGTGCCAGTAGCGAACTAGCGGTTTACAATGAGCAGTTCTTC. Translated: CASSELAVYNEQFF.

The genes are TRBV6-4 and TRBJ1-5, with D hard to call. The CDR3 has 15 amino acids. Germline lookup yields CDR1 MRHNA and CDR2 SNTAGT. The germline V and J ends were trimmed by 7 bases and 3 bases, with 16 bases remaining between them. This CDR3 reads CASTGARNPNQPQHF. CDR3 nucleotide sequence: TGTGCCAGCACCGGTGCGAGGAACCCCAATCAGCCCCAGCATTTT.

The rearrangement joins TRBV10-1 to TRBJ2-5; no clear D gene. Germline CDR1 WNHNN, CDR2 SYGVQD (reference sequence). This CDR3 is built from 18 residues. Deletions cut 0 bases from V and 0 bases from J, with 17 bases between. The CDR3 here is CASSESTLIAGYQETQYF. The CDR3 DNA reads as TGCGCCAGCAGTGAGTCCACCTTAATTGCAGGCTACCAAGAGACCCAGTACTTC.

This rearrangement joins TRBV3-1 (or the pseudogene TRBV3-2) to TRBJ1-1, with D maybe TRBD1 (5 bases). Germline assignment: CDR1 LGHDT and CDR2 YNNKEL (reference sequence). The CDR3 extends over 13 amino acids. The V gene lost 0 bases and the J gene lost 9 bases, with 11 bases spanning the gap. Written as DNA, the CDR3 is TGTGCCAGCAGCCAAGAAGGGGCAGGGAAAGCTTTCTTT. This encodes CASSQEGAGKAFF.

The rearrangement joins TRBV4-1 to TRBJ1-3; 7 bases map to TRBD1. Germline lookup yields CDR1 MGHRA and CDR2 YSYEKL. Trimming at V came to 4 bases and at J to 0 bases, leaving 6 bases not matched to a gene. The CDR3 extends over 16 amino acids. In DNA, the CDR3 is TGCGCCAGCAGCCGCCCCGGGACAGACTCTGGAAACACCATATATTTT. Translation gives CASSRPGTDSGNTIYF.

This rearrangement joins TRBV5-1 to TRBJ1-4; perhaps TRBD1 as D (5 bases). This CDR3 is 13 amino acids long. Deletions cut 4 bases from V and 7 bases from J, with 11 bases between. Germline CDR1 and CDR2: SGHRS and YFSETQ. CDR3 in amino acids: CASSDGRGEKLFF. The CDR3 bases are TGCGCCAGCAGCGATGGTAGGGGTGAAAAACTGTTTTTT.

V gene TRBV5-4 combines with J gene TRBJ1-1; 9 bases are shared with TRBD1. The CDR3 is 14 residues long. J lost 1 base, V lost 2 bases, and 0 bases had no gene match. Looked up from germline, CDR1 is SGHNT and CDR2 is YYREEE (reference sequence). The CDR3 spells CASSLQGANTEAFF. In DNA form, the CDR3 reads TGTGCCAGCAGCTTACAGGGGGCGAACACTGAAGCTTTCTTT.

The genes are TRBV18 and TRBJ2-7, with a weak D call TRBD1 (6 bases). CDR1 and CDR2 from the germline V gene are KGHSH and LQKENI. The CDR3 is made up of 13 amino acids. V was cut by 2 bases and J by 6 bases, with 11 bases left in between. The chain's CDR3 is CASSPGGKSEQYF. DNA for the CDR3: TGTGCCAGCTCACCAGGGGGCAAAAGCGAGCAGTACTTC.

The chain couples TRBV19 to TRBJ2-1, with D perhaps matching TRBD1 (5 bases). CDR3 length: 15 amino acids. Germline V CDR1 and CDR2: LNHDA, SQIVND (reference sequence). V lost 3 bases to trimming and J lost 5 bases, with 14 bases between them. The CDR3 sequence: CASSINRHKDNEQFF. Written as DNA, the CDR3 is TGTGCCAGTAGTATTAACAGGCATAAGGACAATGAGCAGTTCTTC.

This chain joins TRBV3-1 (or the pseudogene TRBV3-2) and TRBJ1-2; D unresolved. V shed 3 bases and J shed 3 bases, with 5 bases lying between them. Germline lookup yields CDR1 LGHDT and CDR2 YNNKEL (reference sequence). The CDR3 contains 12 residues. CDR3 sequence (DNA): TGTGCCAGCAGCCAGGCATACTATGGCTACACCTTC. It codes for CASSQAYYGYTF.

V is TRBV27 and J is TRBJ2-5; weak D call: TRBD1 (6 bases). Trimming removed 5 bases at V and 4 bases at J, with 11 bases between. Germline loops: CDR1 MNHEY, CDR2 SMNVEV (reference sequence). There are 13 residues in the CDR3. CDR3 residues: CASSTGRRETQYF. In nucleotides, the CDR3 is TGTGCCAGCAGTACAGGGAGACGAGAGACCCAGTACTTC.

V gene TRBV6-6 combines with J gene TRBJ1-5; no clear D gene. There are 15 residues in the CDR3. V was clipped by 6 bases and J by 0 bases, with 12 bases between them. Germline-derived CDR1 and CDR2 are MNHNY and SVGAGI (reference sequence). CDR3 protein: CASRSDFYSNQPQHF. CDR3 DNA: TGTGCCAGCAGGAGTGATTTCTATAGCAATCAGCCCCAGCATTTT.

The chain has TRBV6-6 and TRBJ1-1; 8 bases match TRBD1. Germline values: CDR1 MNHNY, CDR2 SVGAGI (reference sequence). The CDR3 totals 13 residues. Trimming removed 7 bases from V and 4 bases from J; junction bases left unmatched: 5. CDR3 coding DNA: TGTGCCAGCATCCCAGGACAGGGCACTGAAGCTTTCTTT. Protein sequence: CASIPGQGTEAFF.

The chain has TRBV11-1 and TRBJ2-5, with D maybe TRBD2 (5 bases). V was clipped by 4 bases and J by 7 bases, with 13 bases between them. The germline gives CDR1 SGHAT, CDR2 FQDESV (reference sequence). The CDR3 consists of 13 residues. CDR3 DNA sequence: TGTGCCAGCAGCTGGTCTGGAGAGGGGACCCAGTACTTC. Its protein is CASSWSGEGTQYF.

V gene TRBV7-9 combines with J gene TRBJ2-1, with D maybe TRBD1 (5 bases). The germline gives CDR1 SEHNR, CDR2 FQNEAQ (reference sequence). This CDR3 comprises 12 residues. Trimming removed 5 bases at V and 7 bases at J, with 9 bases between. DNA for the CDR3: TGTGCCAGCAGCACCGCAGGGAATGAGCAGTTCTTC. Its translation: CASSTAGNEQFF.

This clone showed up just a few times. In DNA form, the CDR3 reads TGTGCCAGCAGTGAGCGGGAGACGTACGAGCAGTACTTC. Its translation: CASSERETYEQYF. V is TRBV6-1 and J is TRBJ2-7, with TRBD2 identical over 7 bases. Germline V gives CDR1 MNHNS, CDR2 SASEGT. The CDR3 sequence is 13 residues long. Trimming at V came to 3 bases and at J to 4 bases, leaving 3 bases not matched to a gene.

The gene calls are TRBV13 and TRBJ2-5; 8 bases map to TRBD1. The V and J ends lost 5 bases and 4 bases, in that order; junction bases with no gene match: 3. CDR1 PRHDT and CDR2 FYEKMQ come from the germline V gene (reference sequence). The CDR3 is 13 residues long. The CDR3 is CASSEDRGETQYF. DNA for the CDR3: TGTGCCAGCAGCGAAGACAGGGGAGAGACCCAGTACTTC.

The chain employs TRBV7-2 and TRBJ2-3; 9 nucleotides align to TRBD2. This CDR3 region has 15 residues. Germline lookup yields CDR1 SGHTA and CDR2 FQGNSA. V trimming: 6 bases; J trimming: 3 bases; junction bases outside the gene matches: 7. The DNA of the CDR3 is TGTGCCAGCAGGCGGGGGGGACTCCAGACAGATACGCAGTATTTT. Its translation is CASRRGGLQTDTQYF.